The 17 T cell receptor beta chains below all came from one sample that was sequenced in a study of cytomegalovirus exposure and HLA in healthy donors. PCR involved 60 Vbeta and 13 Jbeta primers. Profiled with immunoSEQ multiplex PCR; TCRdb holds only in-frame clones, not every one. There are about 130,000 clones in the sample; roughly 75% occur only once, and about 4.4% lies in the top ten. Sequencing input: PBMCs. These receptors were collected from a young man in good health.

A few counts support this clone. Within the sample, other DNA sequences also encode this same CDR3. The CDR3 loop is CASSWTGNQPQHF. The CDR3 coding sequence is TGTGCCAGCAGCTGGACAGGCAATCAGCCCCAGCATTTT. The chain recombines TRBV28 with TRBJ1-5; the D gene is possibly TRBD1 (6 bases). The CDR3 runs to 13 residues. Germline V lookup: CDR1 MDHEN, CDR2 SYDVKM. V lost 6 bases to trimming and J lost 2 bases, with 8 bases between them.

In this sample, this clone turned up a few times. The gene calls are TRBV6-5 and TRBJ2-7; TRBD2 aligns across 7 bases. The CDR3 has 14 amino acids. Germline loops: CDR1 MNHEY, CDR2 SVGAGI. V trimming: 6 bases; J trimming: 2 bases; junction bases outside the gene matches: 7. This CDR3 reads CASSPTSLAYEQYF. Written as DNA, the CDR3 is TGTGCCAGCAGCCCGACTAGCTTGGCCTACGAGCAGTACTTC.

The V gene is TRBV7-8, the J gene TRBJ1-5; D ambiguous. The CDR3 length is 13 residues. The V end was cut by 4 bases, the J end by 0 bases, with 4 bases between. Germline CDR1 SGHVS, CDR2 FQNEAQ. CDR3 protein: CASSSNSNQPQHF. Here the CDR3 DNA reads TGTGCCAGCAGCTCCAATAGCAATCAGCCCCAGCATTTT. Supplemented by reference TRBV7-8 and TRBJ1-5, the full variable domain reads GAGVSQSPRYKVAKRGQDVALRCDPISGHVSLFWYQQALGQGPEFLTYFQNEAQLDKSGLPSDRFFAERPEGSVSTLKIQRTQQEDSAVYLCASSSNSNQPQHFGDGTRLSIL.

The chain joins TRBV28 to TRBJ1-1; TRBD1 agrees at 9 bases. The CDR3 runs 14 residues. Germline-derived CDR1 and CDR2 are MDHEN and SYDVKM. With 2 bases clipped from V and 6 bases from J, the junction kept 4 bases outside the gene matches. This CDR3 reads CASSLGDRASEAFF. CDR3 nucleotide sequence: TGTGCCAGCAGTTTAGGGGACAGGGCATCTGAAGCTTTCTTT.

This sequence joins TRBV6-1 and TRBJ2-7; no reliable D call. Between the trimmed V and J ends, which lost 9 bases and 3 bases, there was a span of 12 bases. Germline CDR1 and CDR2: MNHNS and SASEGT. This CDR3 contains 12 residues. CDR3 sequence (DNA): TGTGCCAGTGACAACGAAAGCTACGAGCAGTACTTC. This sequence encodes CASDNESYEQYF.

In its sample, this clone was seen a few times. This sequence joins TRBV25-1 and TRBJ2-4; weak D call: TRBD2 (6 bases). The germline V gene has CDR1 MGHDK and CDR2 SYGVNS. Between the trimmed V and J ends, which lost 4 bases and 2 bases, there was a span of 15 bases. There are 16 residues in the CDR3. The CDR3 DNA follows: TGTGCCAGCAGTGGAGGGACTCTTGAGTCCAAAAACATTCAGTACTTC. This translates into CASSGGTLESKNIQYF. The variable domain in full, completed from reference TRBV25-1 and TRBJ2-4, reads EADIYQTPRYLVIGTGKKITLECSQTMGHDKMYWYQQDPGMELHLIHYSYGVNSTEKGDLSSESTVSRIRTEHFPLTLESARPSHTSQYLCASSGGTLESKNIQYFGAGTRLSVL.

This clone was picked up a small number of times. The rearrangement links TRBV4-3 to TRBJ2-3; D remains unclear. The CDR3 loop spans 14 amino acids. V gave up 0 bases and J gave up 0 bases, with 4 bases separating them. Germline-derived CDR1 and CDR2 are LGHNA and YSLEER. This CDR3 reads CASSQDLSTDTQYF. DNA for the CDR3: TGCGCCAGCAGCCAAGATCTGAGCACAGATACGCAGTATTTT.

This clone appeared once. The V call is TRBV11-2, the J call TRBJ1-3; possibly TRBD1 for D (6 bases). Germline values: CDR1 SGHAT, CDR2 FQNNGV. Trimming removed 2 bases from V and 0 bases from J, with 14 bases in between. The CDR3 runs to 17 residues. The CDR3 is CASSLRVGASSGNTIYF. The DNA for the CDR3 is TGTGCCAGCAGCTTACGGGTGGGGGCGAGCTCTGGAAACACCATATATTTT.

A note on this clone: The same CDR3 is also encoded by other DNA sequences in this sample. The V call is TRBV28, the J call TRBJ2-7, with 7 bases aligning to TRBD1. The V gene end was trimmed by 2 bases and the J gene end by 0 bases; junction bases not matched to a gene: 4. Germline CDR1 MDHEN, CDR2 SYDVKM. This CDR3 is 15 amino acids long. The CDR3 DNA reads TGTGCCAGCAGTTTAGACAGGGACAGCTCCTACGAGCAGTACTTC. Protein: CASSLDRDSSYEQYF.

This CDR3 reads CASSLASGDTYEQYF. CDR3 bases: TGTGCCAGCAGCTTAGCTAGCGGGGACACCTACGAGCAGTACTTC. The gene calls are TRBV7-6 and TRBJ2-7; TRBD2 matches at 8 bases. Trimming cost V 0 bases and J 2 bases; bases outside gene matches: 3. Germline values: CDR1 SGHVS, CDR2 FNYEAQ. This CDR3 region has 15 residues.

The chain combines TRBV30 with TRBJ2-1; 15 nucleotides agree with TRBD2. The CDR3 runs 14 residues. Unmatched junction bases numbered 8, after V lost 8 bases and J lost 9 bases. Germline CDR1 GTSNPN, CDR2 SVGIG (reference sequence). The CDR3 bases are TGTGCCCGGACTAGCGGGAGGGGCCCCGCTGAGCAGTTCTTC. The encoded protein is CARTSGRGPAEQFF.

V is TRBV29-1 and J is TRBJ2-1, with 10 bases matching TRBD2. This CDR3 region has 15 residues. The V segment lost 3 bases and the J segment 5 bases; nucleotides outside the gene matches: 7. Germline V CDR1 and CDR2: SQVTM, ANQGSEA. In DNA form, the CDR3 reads TGCAGCGTTGAGCGGACTAGCGGAACCGACAATGAGCAGTTCTTC. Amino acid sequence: CSVERTSGTDNEQFF.

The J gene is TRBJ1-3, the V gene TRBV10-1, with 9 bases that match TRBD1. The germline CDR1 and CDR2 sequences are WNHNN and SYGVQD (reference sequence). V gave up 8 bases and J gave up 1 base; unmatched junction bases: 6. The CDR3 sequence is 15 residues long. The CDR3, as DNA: TGCGCCAGCCACGGGACAGGGCCTTCTGGAAACACCATATATTTT. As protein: CASHGTGPSGNTIYF.

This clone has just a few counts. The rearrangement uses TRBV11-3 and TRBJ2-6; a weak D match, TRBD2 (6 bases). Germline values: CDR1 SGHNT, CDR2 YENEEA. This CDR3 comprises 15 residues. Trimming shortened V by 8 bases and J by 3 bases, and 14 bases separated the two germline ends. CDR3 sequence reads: CASAGRVLGANVLTF. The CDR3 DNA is TGTGCCAGCGCGGGGCGGGTTCTTGGGGCCAACGTCCTGACTTTC.

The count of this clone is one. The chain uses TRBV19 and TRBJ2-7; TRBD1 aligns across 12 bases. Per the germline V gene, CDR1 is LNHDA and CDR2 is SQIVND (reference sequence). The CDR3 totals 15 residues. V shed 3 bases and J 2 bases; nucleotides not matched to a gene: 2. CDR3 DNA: TGTGCCAGTAGTATTGGGACAGGGGGCCCCTACGAGCAGTACTTC. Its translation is CASSIGTGGPYEQYF.

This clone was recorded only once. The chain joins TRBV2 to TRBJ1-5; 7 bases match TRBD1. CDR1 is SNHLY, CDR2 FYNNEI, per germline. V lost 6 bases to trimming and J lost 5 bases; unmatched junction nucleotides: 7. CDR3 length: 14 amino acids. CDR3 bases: TGTGCCAGCAGGACAGGGAAAGGGGATCAGCCCCAGCATTTT. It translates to CASRTGKGDQPQHF.

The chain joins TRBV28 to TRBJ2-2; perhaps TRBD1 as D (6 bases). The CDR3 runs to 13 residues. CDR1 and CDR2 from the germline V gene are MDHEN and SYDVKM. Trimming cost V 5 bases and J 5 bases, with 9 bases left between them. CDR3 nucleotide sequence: TGTGCCAGCAGTCCCCAGGGGACCGGGGAGCTGTTTTTT. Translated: CASSPQGTGELFF.